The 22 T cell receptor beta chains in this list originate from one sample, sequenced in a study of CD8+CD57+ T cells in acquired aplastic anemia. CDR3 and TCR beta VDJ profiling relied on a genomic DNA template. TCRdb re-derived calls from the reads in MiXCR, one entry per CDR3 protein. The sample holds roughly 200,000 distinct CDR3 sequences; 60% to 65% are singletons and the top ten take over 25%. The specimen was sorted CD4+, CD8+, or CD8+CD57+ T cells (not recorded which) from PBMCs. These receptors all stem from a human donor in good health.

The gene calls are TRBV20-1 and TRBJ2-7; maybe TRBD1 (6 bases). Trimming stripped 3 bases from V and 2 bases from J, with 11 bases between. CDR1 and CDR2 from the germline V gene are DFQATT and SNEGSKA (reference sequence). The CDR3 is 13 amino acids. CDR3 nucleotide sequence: TGCAGTGCTAGTGACAGGTCACCCTACGAGCAGTACTTC. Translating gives CSASDRSPYEQYF.

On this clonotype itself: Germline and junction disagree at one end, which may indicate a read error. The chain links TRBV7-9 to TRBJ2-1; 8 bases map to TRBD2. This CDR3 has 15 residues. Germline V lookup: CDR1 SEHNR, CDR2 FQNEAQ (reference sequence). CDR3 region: CASSQGLATINEQFF. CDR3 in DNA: TGCGCCAGCAGCCAAGGACTAGCTACGATCAATGAGCAGTTCTTC. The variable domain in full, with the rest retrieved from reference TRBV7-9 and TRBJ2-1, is DTGVSQNPRHKITKRGQNVTFRCDPISEHNRLYWYRQTLGQGPEFLTYFQNEAQLEKSRLLSDRFSAERPKGSFSTLEIQRTEQGDSAMYLCASSQGLATINEQFFGPGTRLTVL.

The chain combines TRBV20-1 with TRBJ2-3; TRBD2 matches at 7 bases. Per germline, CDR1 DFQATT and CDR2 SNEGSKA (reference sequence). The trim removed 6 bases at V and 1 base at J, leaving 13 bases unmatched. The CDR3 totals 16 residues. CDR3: CSASPGLSEGTDTQYF. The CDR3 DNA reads TGCAGTGCGAGCCCGGGACTATCGGAAGGCACAGATACGCAGTATTTT.

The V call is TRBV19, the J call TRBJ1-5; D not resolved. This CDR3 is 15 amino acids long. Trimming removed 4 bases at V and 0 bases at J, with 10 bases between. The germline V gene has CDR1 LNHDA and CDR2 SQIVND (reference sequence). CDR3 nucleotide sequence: TGTGCCAGTAGTACCTACGGATATAGCAATCAGCCCCAGCATTTT. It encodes CASSTYGYSNQPQHF.

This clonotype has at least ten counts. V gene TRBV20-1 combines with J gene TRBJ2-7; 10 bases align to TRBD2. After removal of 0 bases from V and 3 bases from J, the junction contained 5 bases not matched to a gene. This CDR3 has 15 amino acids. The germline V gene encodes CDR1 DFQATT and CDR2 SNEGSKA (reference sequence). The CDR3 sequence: CSARDLAGDDYEQYF. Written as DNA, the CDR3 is TGCAGTGCTAGAGATCTAGCGGGAGACGACTACGAGCAGTACTTC.

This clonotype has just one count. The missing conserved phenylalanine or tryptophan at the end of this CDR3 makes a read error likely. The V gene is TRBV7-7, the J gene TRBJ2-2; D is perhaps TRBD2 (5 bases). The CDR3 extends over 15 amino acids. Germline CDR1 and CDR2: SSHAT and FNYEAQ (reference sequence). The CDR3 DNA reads TGTGCTAGCAGCTTAGGGCTAGCCAACACCGGGGAGCTGTTTATT. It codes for CASSLGLANTGELFI.

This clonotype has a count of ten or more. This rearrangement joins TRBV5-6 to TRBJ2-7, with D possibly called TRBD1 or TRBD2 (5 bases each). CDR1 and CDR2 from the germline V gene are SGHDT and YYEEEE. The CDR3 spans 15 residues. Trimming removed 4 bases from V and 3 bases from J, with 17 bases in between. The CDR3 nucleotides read TGTGCCAGCAGCGTCGGGGCGGGTTTCGTCTACGAGCAGTACTTC. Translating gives CASSVGAGFVYEQYF.

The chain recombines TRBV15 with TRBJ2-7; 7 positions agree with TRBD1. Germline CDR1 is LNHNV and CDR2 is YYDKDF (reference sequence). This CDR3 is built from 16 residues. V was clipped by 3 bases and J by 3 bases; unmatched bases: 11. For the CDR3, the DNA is TGTGCCACCAGCAGCTTGGCCCCGGGACAGAACTACGAGCAGTACTTC. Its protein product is CATSSLAPGQNYEQYF.

CDR3 sequence (DNA): TGTGCCACCAGCGGTCCATCGGGGGGGCCAATCGATGAGCAGTTCTTC. Protein sequence: CATSGPSGGPIDEQFF. The rearrangement joins TRBV15 to TRBJ2-1, with TRBD2 matching 8 bases. The length of the CDR3 is 16 residues. CDR1 and CDR2 from the germline V gene are LNHNV and YYDKDF (reference sequence). The trim removed 5 bases at V and 8 bases at J, leaving 14 bases unmatched.

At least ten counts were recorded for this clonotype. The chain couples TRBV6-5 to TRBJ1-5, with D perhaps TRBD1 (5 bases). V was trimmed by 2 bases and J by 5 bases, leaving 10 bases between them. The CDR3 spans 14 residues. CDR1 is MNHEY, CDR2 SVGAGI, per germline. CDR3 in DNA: TGTGCCAGCAGTTACCGGACGGGGGATCAGCCCCAGCATTTT. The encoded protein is CASSYRTGDQPQHF.

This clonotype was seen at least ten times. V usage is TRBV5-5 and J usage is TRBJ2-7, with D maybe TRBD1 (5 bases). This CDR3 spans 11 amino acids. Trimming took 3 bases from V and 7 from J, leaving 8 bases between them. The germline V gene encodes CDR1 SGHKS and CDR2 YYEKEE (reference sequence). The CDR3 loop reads CASSWPGEQYF. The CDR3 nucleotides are TGTGCCAGCAGCTGGCCAGGGGAGCAGTACTTC.

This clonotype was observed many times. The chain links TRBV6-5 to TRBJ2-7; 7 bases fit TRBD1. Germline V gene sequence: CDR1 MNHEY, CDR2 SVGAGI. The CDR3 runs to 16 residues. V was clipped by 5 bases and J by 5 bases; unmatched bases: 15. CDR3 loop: CASSITTGTVFNEQYF. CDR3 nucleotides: TGTGCCAGCAGTATTACTACCGGGACAGTGTTCAACGAGCAGTACTTC.

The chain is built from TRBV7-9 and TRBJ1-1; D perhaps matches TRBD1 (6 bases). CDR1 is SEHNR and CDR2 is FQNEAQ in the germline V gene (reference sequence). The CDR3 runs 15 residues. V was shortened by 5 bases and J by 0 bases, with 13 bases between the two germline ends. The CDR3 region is CASSPRTVVNTEAFF. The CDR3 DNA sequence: TGTGCCAGCAGCCCACGGACAGTTGTGAACACTGAAGCTTTCTTT.

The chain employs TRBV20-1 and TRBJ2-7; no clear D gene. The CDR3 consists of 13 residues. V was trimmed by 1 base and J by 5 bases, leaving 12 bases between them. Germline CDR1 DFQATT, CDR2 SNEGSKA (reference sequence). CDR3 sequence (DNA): TGCAGTGCTAGAGCCGCGGCTACCAACGAGCAGTACTTC. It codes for CSARAAATNEQYF.

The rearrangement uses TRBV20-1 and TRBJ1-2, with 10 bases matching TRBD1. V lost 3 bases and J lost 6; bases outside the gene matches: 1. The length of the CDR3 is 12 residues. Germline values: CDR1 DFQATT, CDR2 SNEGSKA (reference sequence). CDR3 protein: CSARGTGDGYTF. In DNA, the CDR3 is TGCAGTGCTAGGGGGACAGGGGATGGCTACACCTTC.

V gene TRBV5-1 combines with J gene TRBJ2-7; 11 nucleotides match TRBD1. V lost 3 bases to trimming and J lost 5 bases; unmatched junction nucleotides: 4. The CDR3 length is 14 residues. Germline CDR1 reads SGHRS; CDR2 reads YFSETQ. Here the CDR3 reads CASSSGTGGDEQYF. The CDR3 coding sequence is TGCGCCAGCAGCTCAGGGACAGGGGGGGACGAGCAGTACTTC.

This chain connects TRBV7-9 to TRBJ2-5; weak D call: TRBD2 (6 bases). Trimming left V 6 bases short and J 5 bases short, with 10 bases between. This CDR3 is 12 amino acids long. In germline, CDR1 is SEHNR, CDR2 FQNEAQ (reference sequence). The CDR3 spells CASREGPETQYF. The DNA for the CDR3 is TGTGCCAGCAGGGAGGGTCCCGAGACCCAGTACTTC.

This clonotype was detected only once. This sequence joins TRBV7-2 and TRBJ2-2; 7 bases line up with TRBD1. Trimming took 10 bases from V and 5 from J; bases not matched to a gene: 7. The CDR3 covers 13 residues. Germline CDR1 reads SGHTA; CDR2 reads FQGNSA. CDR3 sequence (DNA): TGTGCCACCCGACAGGGCGGAACCGGGGAGCTGTTTTTT. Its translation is CATRQGGTGELFF.

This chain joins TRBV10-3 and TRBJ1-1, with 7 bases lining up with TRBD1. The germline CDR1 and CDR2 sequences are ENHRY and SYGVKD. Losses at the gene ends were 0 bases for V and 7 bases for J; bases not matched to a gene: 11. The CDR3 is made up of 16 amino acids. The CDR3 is CAISESTRRGPGEAFF. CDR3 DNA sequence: TGTGCCATCAGTGAGTCGACGAGGAGGGGGCCGGGTGAAGCTTTCTTT.

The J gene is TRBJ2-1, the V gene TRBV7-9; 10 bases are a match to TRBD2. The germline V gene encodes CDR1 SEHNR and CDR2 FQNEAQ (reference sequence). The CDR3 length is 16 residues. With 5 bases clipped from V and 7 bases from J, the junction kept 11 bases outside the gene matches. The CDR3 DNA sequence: TGTGCCAGCAGCCGAGGCCGGGGACTAGCGCTAAATGAGCAGTTCTTC. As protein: CASSRGRGLALNEQFF.

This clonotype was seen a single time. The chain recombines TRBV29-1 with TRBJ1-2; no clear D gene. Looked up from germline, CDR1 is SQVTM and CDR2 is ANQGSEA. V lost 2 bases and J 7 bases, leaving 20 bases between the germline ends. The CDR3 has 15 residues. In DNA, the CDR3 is TGCAGCGTTGAAAATTTGGGGTCCCCCGCGAGTGGCTACACCTTC. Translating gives CSVENLGSPASGYTF.

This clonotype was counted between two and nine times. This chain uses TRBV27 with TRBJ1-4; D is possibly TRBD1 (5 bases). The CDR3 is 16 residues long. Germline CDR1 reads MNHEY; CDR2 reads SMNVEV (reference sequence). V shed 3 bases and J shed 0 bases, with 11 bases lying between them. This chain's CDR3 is CASSLSPGSTNEKLFF. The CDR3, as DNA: TGTGCCAGCAGTTTGTCCCCAGGGTCAACTAATGAAAAACTGTTTTTT.